Below are 6 T cell receptor beta chains sequenced from a single sample in a study of T cell responses to AZD1222 COVID-19 vaccine. Profiled with immunoSEQ multiplex PCR; TCRdb holds only in-frame clones, not every one. The table shows around 100,000 clones, with 87% occurring only once. This sample comprised peripheral blood, obtained 28 days after the second AZD1222 dose. The receptors come from an adult who received the AZD1222 COVID-19 vaccine.

This chain connects TRBV29-1 to TRBJ1-1; D not certain. V was clipped by 3 bases and J by 4 bases, with 12 bases between them. The germline CDR1 and CDR2 sequences are SQVTM and ANQGSEA. The CDR3 covers 13 residues. CDR3 region: CSVDKGWFTEAFF. CDR3 coding DNA: TGCAGCGTTGATAAGGGATGGTTCACTGAAGCTTTCTTT.

The chain employs TRBV6-2 or TRBV6-3 and TRBJ2-1; D gene uncertain. Trimming cost V 4 bases and J 4 bases, with 14 bases left between them. CDR3 length equals 15 residues. The germline gives CDR1 MNHEY, CDR2 SVGEGT. The CDR3, as DNA: TGTGCCAGCAGTTCTGAGCAAACCGGGTACAATGAGCAGTTCTTC. Protein sequence: CASSSEQTGYNEQFF.

This sequence joins TRBV9 and TRBJ2-5, with TRBD2 matching 10 bases. Germline CDR1 and CDR2: SGDLS and YYNGEE. Trimming took 4 bases from V and 5 from J; bases not matched to a gene: 17. The CDR3 contains 18 residues. Here the CDR3 DNA reads TGTGCCAGCAGCCGAGAAATCGAAGCGGGAGGGTTGTATGAGACCCAGTACTTC. It specifies CASSREIEAGGLYETQYF. Complete variable domain (other parts from reference TRBV9 and TRBJ2-5): DSGVTQTPKHLITATGQRVTLRCSPRSGDLSVYWYQQSLDQGLQFLIQYYNGEERAKGNILERFSAQQFPDLHSELNLSSLELGDSALYFCASSREIEAGGLYETQYFGPGTRLLVL.

The sample holds a few counts of this clone. V gene TRBV9 combines with J gene TRBJ2-5; 8 bases agree with TRBD1. The CDR3 loop spans 15 amino acids. CDR1 and CDR2 from the germline V gene are SGDLS and YYNGEE. Unmatched junction bases numbered 9, after V lost 3 bases and J lost 5 bases. The chain's CDR3 is CASSAHKSGGETQYF. The CDR3 coding sequence is TGTGCCAGCAGCGCCCACAAGTCAGGGGGCGAGACCCAGTACTTC.

The chain couples TRBV10-3 to TRBJ2-1, with 8 bases identical to TRBD2. V dropped 5 bases and J dropped 6; count of bases not matched to a gene: 6. Germline-derived CDR1 and CDR2 are ENHRY and SYGVKD. CDR3 length: 14 amino acids. CDR3 in amino acids: CAISTSGGFNEQFF. CDR3 nucleotide sequence: TGTGCCATCAGTACTAGCGGAGGTTTCAATGAGCAGTTCTTC.

The rearrangement joins TRBV5-6 to TRBJ1-2; D remains ambiguous. The length of the CDR3 is 15 residues. V lost 2 bases and J lost 0, with 11 bases in between. The germline gives CDR1 SGHDT, CDR2 YYEEEE. CDR3 sequence reads: CASSFRRLANYGYTF. CDR3 DNA sequence: TGTGCCAGCAGCTTCAGACGTCTAGCTAACTATGGCTACACCTTC.